One sample yielded the 26 T cell receptor beta chains listed below, sequenced in a study of liver allograft versus peripheral blood T cells. Background on the study: A comparison was made between T cell receptor repertoires in transplanted livers and those in recipients' peripheral blood.

TCRdb redid the calling of the reads with MiXCR, one entry per CDR3 protein. The repertoire holds fewer than 15,000 distinct CDR3 sequences, with roughly 20% as singletons. These receptors were obtained from a human patient who had a liver transplant. Some T cells may be provided by the graft donor.

The gene calls are TRBV7-2 and TRBJ1-5; D gene ambiguous. Germline CDR1 is SGHTA and CDR2 is FQGNSA. This CDR3 has 15 amino acids. Trimming shortened V by 5 bases and J by 0 bases, and 11 bases separated the two germline ends. The CDR3 bases are TGTGCCAGCAGCCCCTGGGTGGATAGCAATCAGCCCCAGCATTTT. Protein product: CASSPWVDSNQPQHF. Combining the CDR3 with reference TRBV7-2 and TRBJ1-5 gives the whole variable domain GAGVSQSPSNKVTEKGKDVELRCDPISGHTALYWYRQSLGQGLEFLIYFQGNSAPDKSGLPSDRFSAERTGGSVSTLTIQRTQQEDSAVYLCASSPWVDSNQPQHFGDGTRLSIL.

By its share, this clonotype is medium-sized. The chain employs TRBV19 and TRBJ2-6; D is unclear. Trimming removed 7 bases from V and 4 bases from J, with 8 bases in between. This CDR3 contains 13 residues. Germline CDR1 and CDR2: LNHDA and SQIVND (reference sequence). The CDR3 region is CASKLRGANVLTF. CDR3 bases: TGTGCCAGTAAGCTGAGAGGGGCCAACGTCCTGACTTTC.

The rearrangement joins TRBV7-2 to TRBJ2-1, with D perhaps given as TRBD1 or TRBD2 (5 bases each). V lost 4 bases and J 5 bases, leaving 9 bases between the germline ends. From germline, CDR1 is SGHTA and CDR2 FQGNSA. The CDR3 is 13 amino acids. This CDR3 reads CASSWGPDNEQFF. The CDR3 DNA sequence: TGTGCCAGCAGCTGGGGACCAGACAATGAGCAGTTCTTC.

This clonotype was counted at least ten times. The chain joins TRBV28 to TRBJ1-6; no clear D. The V gene lost 6 bases and the J gene lost 4 bases, with 10 bases spanning the gap. The CDR3 loop spans 14 amino acids. Germline V lookup: CDR1 MDHEN, CDR2 SYDVKM. The CDR3 nucleotides are TGTGCCAGCAGGCCTCCCAGGTATAATTCACCCCTCCACTTT. This codes for CASRPPRYNSPLHF.

This clonotype showed up just a few times. The chain has TRBV7-3 and TRBJ1-1; D perhaps matches TRBD1 (5 bases). Trimming shortened V by 5 bases and J by 1 base, and 8 bases separated the two germline ends. The CDR3 has 13 residues. Germline V gives CDR1 SGHTA, CDR2 FQGTGA. The CDR3 here is CASSVTANTEAFF. DNA for the CDR3: TGTGCCAGCAGCGTGACAGCGAACACTGAAGCTTTCTTT.

This clonotype was counted ten times or more. V usage is TRBV24-1 and J usage is TRBJ2-1; D is ambiguous. The CDR3 length is 14 residues. The V gene's germline CDR1 is KGHDR and CDR2 SFDVKD. V lost 0 bases to trimming and J lost 5 bases, with 7 bases between them. The CDR3 region is CATSDLVADNEQFF. The CDR3 DNA reads as TGTGCCACCAGTGATTTGGTTGCGGACAATGAGCAGTTCTTC.

This clonotype is categorized as medium-sized. The chain uses TRBV28 and TRBJ2-1; no definite D call. From germline, CDR1 is MDHEN and CDR2 SYDVKM. Trimming pared 3 bases from V and 7 bases from J, leaving 10 bases between. The CDR3 consists of 13 residues. The CDR3 loop is CASSFPNKNEQFF. CDR3 nucleotide sequence: TGTGCCAGCAGTTTCCCGAATAAAAATGAGCAGTTCTTC. Combining the CDR3 with reference TRBV28 and TRBJ2-1 gives the whole variable domain DVKVTQSSRYLVKRTGEKVFLECVQDMDHENMFWYRQDPGLGLRLIYFSYDVKMKEKGDIPEGYSVSREKKERFSLILESASTNQTSMYLCASSFPNKNEQFFGPGTRLTVL.

The genes are TRBV2 and TRBJ1-5; D uncertain. CDR1 is SNHLY, CDR2 FYNNEI, per germline. CDR3 size: 14 residues. The V and J ends lost 4 bases and 11 bases respectively, with 18 bases between them. CDR3 sequence (DNA): TGTGCCAGCAGTGGTCTAACTTCCTTGCCGTCCCAGCATTTT. This codes for CASSGLTSLPSQHF.

The chain joins TRBV28 to TRBJ1-5; D unclear. The CDR3 sequence is 14 residues long. CDR1 is MDHEN and CDR2 is SYDVKM in the germline V gene. Deletions cut 3 bases from V and 0 bases from J, with 6 bases between. CDR3 DNA: TGTGCCAGCAGTTTCGATTATAGCAATCAGCCCCAGCATTTT. Protein product: CASSFDYSNQPQHF.

This clonotype is medium-sized. The rearrangement uses TRBV19 and TRBJ1-5; maybe TRBD1 (5 bases). Germline V gives CDR1 LNHDA, CDR2 SQIVND (reference sequence). V was shortened by 6 bases and J by 1 base, with 16 bases between the two germline ends. The CDR3 has 16 residues. CDR3 bases: TGTGCCAGTAGCCCCTTTTGGGGCAGGAGCAATCAGCCCCAGCATTTT. Translation: CASSPFWGRSNQPQHF.

By proportion, this clonotype is medium-sized. The rearrangement uses TRBV29-1 and TRBJ1-1; maybe TRBD1 (5 bases). Trimming cost V 5 bases and J 3 bases, with 13 bases left between them. From germline, CDR1 is SQVTM and CDR2 ANQGSEA. This CDR3 comprises 13 residues. In DNA form, the CDR3 reads TGCAGCGTTCTAAGGCAGGGAGACACTGAAGCTTTCTTT. It encodes CSVLRQGDTEAFF. Based on the CDR3 plus reference TRBV29-1 and TRBJ1-1, the full variable domain is SAVISQKPSRDICQRGTSLTIQCQVDSQVTMMFWYRQQPGQSLTLIATANQGSEATYESGFVIDKFPISRPNLTFSTLTVSNMSPEDSSIYLCSVLRQGDTEAFFGQGTRLTVV.

This clonotype was seen many times. This chain joins TRBV27 and TRBJ2-5; 10 bases agree with TRBD2. CDR1 is MNHEY and CDR2 is SMNVEV in the germline V gene (reference sequence). Trimming took 2 bases from V and 2 from J; bases not matched to a gene: 5. This CDR3 contains 16 residues. CDR3 residues: CASSLRPAGGQETQYF. CDR3 coding DNA: TGTGCCAGCAGTTTACGACCAGCGGGAGGGCAAGAGACCCAGTACTTC.

The chain couples TRBV12-3 or TRBV12-4 to TRBJ2-7; no clear D. The CDR3 has 12 amino acids. V lost 2 bases and J lost 0, with 2 bases in between. CDR3 in amino acids: CASSLTSYEQYF. The CDR3 coding sequence is TGTGCCAGCAGTTTAACCTCCTACGAGCAGTACTTC.

By proportion, this clonotype is medium-sized. The gene calls are TRBV6-2 or TRBV6-3 and TRBJ1-4; D not certain. The CDR3 loop spans 13 amino acids. Germline V gives CDR1 MNHEY, CDR2 SVGEGT. Trimming removed 7 bases at V and 0 bases at J, with 6 bases between. The CDR3 DNA reads as TGTGCCAGCACAAGATCAACTAATGAAAAACTGTTTTTT. It codes for CASTRSTNEKLFF.

The V gene is TRBV5-4, the J gene TRBJ2-7; D is ambiguous. The V end was cut by 4 bases, the J end by 3 bases, with 14 bases between. The length of the CDR3 is 14 residues. CDR1 and CDR2 (germline): SGHNT, YYREEE (reference sequence). In nucleotides, the CDR3 is TGTGCCAGCAGCCCGAGGCCGGACGACTACGAGCAGTACTTC. Translating it yields CASSPRPDDYEQYF. The full variable domain, completed using reference TRBV5-4 and TRBJ2-7, is ETGVTQSPTHLIKTRGQQVTLRCSSQSGHNTVSWYQQALGQGPQFIFQYYREEENGRGNFPPRFSGLQFPNYSSELNVNALELDDSALYLCASSPRPDDYEQYFGPGTRLTVT.

This chain uses TRBV2 with TRBJ2-3; D possibly corresponds to TRBD1 (6 bases). Trimming shortened V by 4 bases and J by 0 bases, and 14 bases separated the two germline ends. CDR3 size: 16 residues. CDR1 SNHLY and CDR2 FYNNEI come from the germline V gene. CDR3: CASSVPGESSTDTQYF. The DNA of the CDR3 is TGTGCCAGCAGTGTGCCAGGGGAGTCTAGCACAGATACGCAGTATTTT.

This clonotype came up many times. The chain has TRBV7-2 and TRBJ2-7; no clear D. CDR1 is SGHTA and CDR2 is FQGNSA in the germline V gene. Between the trimmed V and J ends, which lost 0 bases and 4 bases, there was a span of 7 bases. The CDR3 has 13 residues. CDR3 coding DNA: TGTGCCAGCAGCTTAGCGTTCGGGTACGAGCAGTACTTC. This codes for CASSLAFGYEQYF.

By proportion, this clonotype is medium-sized (0.01 to 0.1%). This chain links TRBV7-2 with TRBJ1-2, with D possibly being TRBD1 (6 bases). CDR1 is SGHTA, CDR2 FQGNSA, per germline. Trimming pared 1 base from V and 4 bases from J, leaving 16 bases between. The CDR3 consists of 16 residues. CDR3 DNA: TGTGCCAGCAGCTTAGAGGGGGGCAGCGCAATCTATGGCTACACCTTC. Amino acid sequence: CASSLEGGSAIYGYTF.

The chain recombines TRBV20-1 with TRBJ2-2; D assignment may be TRBD1 or TRBD2 (5 bases each). Deletions cut 3 bases from V and 2 bases from J, with 10 bases between. The V gene's germline CDR1 is DFQATT and CDR2 SNEGSKA (reference sequence). The length of the CDR3 is 14 residues. DNA for the CDR3: TGCAGTGCTAGGCTCGGGGCTAACACCGGGGAGCTGTTTTTT. Translated: CSARLGANTGELFF.

A word on this clonotype: One base away lies a much larger clone, so this may be a sequencing read error. J is TRBJ2-2 and V is TRBV9, with 8 bases that match TRBD2. Germline assignment: CDR1 SGDLS and CDR2 YYNGEE. The CDR3 is made up of 14 amino acids. V shed 2 bases, J shed 7 bases, and the junction held 4 bases outside the gene matches. The CDR3 nucleotides are TGTGCCAGCAGCGTTAGCGGGACGGGCGGGGAGCTGTTTTTT. This codes for CASSVSGTGGELFF.

This clonotype was seen at least ten times. V and J are TRBV7-9 and TRBJ1-5, with D uncertain. Germline assignment: CDR1 SEHNR and CDR2 FQNEAQ (reference sequence). Deletions cut 3 bases from V and 7 bases from J, with 7 bases between. The CDR3 spans 12 residues. The CDR3 sequence: CASSLWEQPQHF. The CDR3 DNA follows: TGTGCCAGCAGCTTGTGGGAACAGCCCCAGCATTTT.

Concerning this clonotype itself: This may stem from a read error, because a much larger clone lies one nucleotide away. The chain carries TRBV6-5 and TRBJ2-1; a possible D gene is TRBD1 (6 bases). Germline-derived CDR1 and CDR2 are MNHEY and SVGAGI. Trimming cost V 2 bases and J 9 bases, with 17 bases left between them. CDR3 length: 15 residues. CDR3 loop: CASSYGGSPGSEQFF. Written as DNA, the CDR3 is TGTGCCAGCAGTTACGGGGGCAGCCCGGGCAGTGAGCAGTTCTTC.

This chain joins TRBV7-3 and TRBJ2-3; 8 bases agree with TRBD2. This CDR3 is 15 amino acids long. Germline CDR1 and CDR2: SGHTA and FQGTGA. Trimming removed 4 bases from V and 7 bases from J; junction bases left unmatched: 10. As DNA, the CDR3 is TGTGCCAGCAGCTCGGGACTAGGGAGCGCAAATACGCAGTATTTT. As protein: CASSSGLGSANTQYF.

A few counts support this clonotype. The gene calls are TRBV27 and TRBJ1-1; D might be TRBD1 (6 bases). V gave up 2 bases and J gave up 2 bases, with 9 bases separating them. Per the germline V gene, CDR1 is MNHEY and CDR2 is SMNVEV (reference sequence). This CDR3 has 14 amino acids. The CDR3 protein is CASSLGGPNTEAFF. The CDR3 DNA follows: TGTGCCAGCAGTTTAGGGGGGCCAAACACTGAAGCTTTCTTT.

The sample holds many counts of this clonotype. This sequence joins TRBV12-3 or TRBV12-4 and TRBJ2-2; 7 bases map to TRBD2. V shed 7 bases, J shed 4 bases, and the junction held 15 bases outside the gene matches. This CDR3 comprises 17 residues. The CDR3 reads CASTSSWRERSTGELFF. CDR3 nucleotides: TGTGCCAGCACCTCTTCCTGGCGGGAGAGATCCACCGGGGAGCTGTTTTTT.

J is TRBJ1-1 and V is TRBV19; 8 bases are shared with TRBD1. V lost 6 bases, J lost 3 bases, and 6 bases stayed unmatched. Germline CDR1 LNHDA, CDR2 SQIVND (reference sequence). The CDR3 covers 14 residues. DNA for the CDR3: TGTGCCAGTAGCAACGGACAGGGCTACACTGAAGCTTTCTTT. Protein product: CASSNGQGYTEAFF.